The 4 T cell receptor beta chains listed next were all sequenced from one sample in a study of shared clonotypes between healthy human individuals. Method: immunoSEQ multiplex PCR; TCRdb's copy keeps in-frame clones and lacks some. The sample contains under 850,000 clones, around 93% of which appear only once. Positive CCR7 selection of CD45RO-negative cells yielded the naive CD8 cells, and terminally differentiated effector memory CD45RA+ cells were excluded. Sequenced material: naive CD8+ T cells sorted from blood. Receptors originate from a man under 40 in good health.

The rearrangement links TRBV7-6 to TRBJ2-3, with D maybe TRBD2 (5 bases). Trimming stripped 3 bases from V and 2 bases from J, with 12 bases between. The germline gives CDR1 SGHVS, CDR2 FNYEAQ. CDR3 length equals 15 residues. In nucleotides, the CDR3 is TGTGCCAGCAGCTTTTCCAGCGGCCTCACAGATACGCAGTATTTT. It is translated as CASSFSSGLTDTQYF.

The chain carries TRBV11-2 and TRBJ2-5; 7 bases agree with TRBD2. The germline CDR1 and CDR2 sequences are SGHAT and FQNNGV. Germline trimming cut 6 bases from V and 5 bases from J; bases unmatched to any gene: 6. This CDR3 has 13 amino acids. The CDR3 is CASRREMRETQYF. In DNA, the CDR3 is TGTGCCAGCAGGCGGGAGATGCGGGAGACCCAGTACTTC.

This clone was seen only once. V and J are TRBV6-1 and TRBJ1-5; 10 bases map to TRBD1. Germline V CDR1 and CDR2: MNHNS, SASEGT. The CDR3 runs 16 residues. J gave up 5 bases and V 1 base, and 5 bases lay outside the gene matches. The CDR3 nucleotides read TGTGCCAGCAGTGAAGTCGTGACAGGGGGCTATCAGCCCCAGCATTTT. Amino acid sequence: CASSEVVTGGYQPQHF.

This chain uses TRBV28 with TRBJ2-1; D is perhaps TRBD1 (6 bases). Germline loops: CDR1 MDHEN, CDR2 SYDVKM. V shed 5 bases and J shed 4 bases, with 21 bases lying between them. This CDR3 has 17 residues. CDR3 bases: TGTGCCAGCAGTCCCTTGGGGCTCAGGGGCGTATACAATGAGCAGTTCTTC. It specifies CASSPLGLRGVYNEQFF.